This T cell receptor beta chain derives from a study of shared clonotypes between healthy human individuals (dated by TCRdb to 2018 to 2021). With respect to the entire study: A few men and a couple of women, aged 18 to 49 years, made up the cohort. The study deeply sequenced blood TCR repertoires of about five healthy adults to estimate repertoire size and the extent of clonotype sharing between individuals. For each donor, CD4 naive and CD4 memory were each given three plates, CD8 naive was given two plates, and CD8 memory was given one plate. Each donor's leukapheresis produced roughly between about 0.8 and 8.9 billion PBMCs. Libraries were prepared and TCR repertoires were sequenced by different laboratories using diverse techniques, in order to increase sequencing depth and limit assay-specific biases.

General conclusions and limits of the study: Around 5.4% of naive CD4, around 4% of naive CD8, roughly 2.4% of memory CD4, and around 0.4% of memory CD8 clonotypes were shared across several donors. The genetic and exposure-history diversity represented was limited by the small number of donors. Based on pairwise subsampling, the degree of clonotype sharing among donors was expected to be affected by sequencing depth. Higher generation probabilities were observed for clonotypes shared by all four sorted-subset donors than for non-shared clonotypes. Sampling was limited to blood, and TCR repertoires in tissue likely differ from TCR repertoires in blood. Estimated clonotype richness was generally larger for naive than for memory subsets. Even with the large sequencing depth, rarefaction of the sorted-subset datasets indicated that sequencing was incomplete.

CD8 naive samples were CD45RO-negative cells positively selected for CCR7, giving a CD45RA+CCR7+ population that excluded TemRA cells. Donors were healthy HIV-negative adults with no recently reported acute infections or vaccinations. Only Caucasian adults living in Nashville, Tennessee, USA were represented among the donors. Blood was obtained by leukapheresis, after which PBMCs were separated by Ficoll-Histopaque density gradient centrifugation and cryopreserved in liquid nitrogen vapor phase. Analytical flow cytometry was used to check the purity and quantity of every magnetically sorted T cell population. Genomic DNA was isolated from every sorted fraction and measured by UV absorbance on a Nanodrop 2000c. V lost 6 bases and J lost 0 bases; the stretch between them is 8 bases long. The CDR3 measures 13 amino acids from cysteine to phenylalanine. Just CDR3 DNA is preserved here, 39 bases in frame from base 1. CDR1 and CDR2 are read off the germline V gene as SQVTM and ANQGSEA.

Remarks on this clone: Its antigen is unknown. Base qualities are not recorded, but no much larger clone differs from it by a single base.

TCR CDR3 regions were amplified from genomic DNA by multiplex PCR using the deep immunoSEQ assay. Extracted genomic DNA from each cell subset was distributed evenly across all wells of several immunoSEQ 96-well plates, and each plate was treated as a replicate. For sorted subsets, 200 to 250 ng of genomic DNA, equivalent to some 30,000 T cell genomes, went into each replicate PCR. The purified libraries were quantified using a Qubit 3.0 fluorometer, sized with a Bioanalyzer 2100, and then quantified again using the KAPA Library Quantification kit. A separate single-read 150-cycle Illumina NextSeq 550 flow cell was used to sequence each immunoSEQ 96-well plate. Concerning the study's data processing: The immunoSEQ output contained only junctional sequences without quality scores, so filtering could not match that applied to full-length reads. To assign V/J genes and CDR3, sequences were annotated using PyIR, a Python wrapper for IgBLAST v1.9, with IMGT germline references. Reads with weak V/J assignments (E-value above 1e-6), missing CDR3, stop codons, out-of-frame junctions, or ambiguous translated residues were removed. A V3J clonotype was defined by an identical inferred V gene, J gene, and CDR3 amino acid sequence. Percentage overlap between repertoires was computed as shared unique clonotypes divided by the size of the smaller repertoire. Repertoire richness was assessed with RTK rarefaction, the Chao1 estimator, and Recon v2.1 estimates of unobserved clonotypes. Generation probabilities for all TCRbeta clonotypes obtained by the gDNA method from a few donors were computed using OLGA. The table comes from immuneACCESS by way of TCRdb, which keeps in-frame sequences with V and J called. Part of the clones is missing from these tables; in studies checked, under half for an unresolved V gene and the rest for unknown reasons. V, J and clone size were drawn from that table, and D and trimming were deduced from the DNA. The table for this sample lists approximately 810,000 clones; over 90% of them were counted only once. The top ten constitute less than 25% of the sample.

The rearrangement combines TRBV29-1 with TRBJ2-2; the best D guess is TRBD1, with 6 bases matching. The sequencing input was naive CD8+ T cells sorted from blood. This sample's cell subset or site label indicates: CD45RA+CCR7+. The sequence derives from a man younger than 45 in good health. The DNA is TGCAGCGTCTGGGACACGAACACCGGGGAGCTGTTTTTT. The encoded protein is CSVWDTNTGELFF.